Shown below are 10 T cell receptor beta chains from a single sample sequenced in a study of blood T cell repertoires in COVID-19. Only in-frame clones appear in the TCRdb table, and some are missing; sequencing was by immunoSEQ multiplex PCR. This repertoire shows 280,000 or so clones, about 91% found once; its top ten account for approximately 12%. The sequenced sample consisted of peripheral blood. The receptors derive from a woman in her sixties with acute or convalescent COVID-19.

The rearrangement uses TRBV6-1 and TRBJ1-6, with unresolved D. Germline V gene sequence: CDR1 MNHNS, CDR2 SASEGT. This CDR3 spans 15 amino acids. Trimming pared 3 bases from V and 9 bases from J, leaving 15 bases between. The CDR3 region is CASSEQPGRVSPLHF. The CDR3 DNA is TGTGCCAGCAGTGAGCAACCGGGTCGAGTTTCACCCCTCCACTTT.

This clone is a singleton in its sample. The CDR3 loop is CASSSPGWAQYF. The CDR3 DNA follows: TGTGCCAGCAGTTCCCCAGGGTGGGCCCAGTACTTC. The chain couples TRBV6-5 to TRBJ2-5; D possibly corresponds to TRBD1 (5 bases). Germline assignment: CDR1 MNHEY and CDR2 SVGAGI. This CDR3 has 12 residues. The V end lost 4 bases, the J end lost 9 bases, and 12 bases lay between the germline ends.

V is TRBV19 and J is TRBJ1-2; D might be TRBD1 (5 bases). Germline V gives CDR1 LNHDA, CDR2 SQIVND (reference sequence). Deletions cut 2 bases from V and 3 bases from J, with 10 bases between. This CDR3 has 14 residues. The CDR3 loop reads CASSIPRADYGYTF. Here the CDR3 DNA reads TGTGCCAGTAGTATACCCAGGGCTGACTATGGCTACACCTTC.

The chain links TRBV19 to TRBJ2-2, with D possibly matching TRBD2 (6 bases). CDR1 is LNHDA and CDR2 is SQIVND in the germline V gene (reference sequence). This CDR3 spans 15 amino acids. Trimming stripped 1 base from V and 6 bases from J, with 12 bases between. The CDR3 is CASSIVGGVPGELFF. The CDR3 DNA follows: TGTGCCAGTAGTATAGTCGGCGGGGTTCCCGGGGAGCTGTTTTTT. Using reference TRBV19 and TRBJ2-2 for the parts outside the CDR3, the full variable domain is DGGITQSPKYLFRKEGQNVTLSCEQNLNHDAMYWYRQDPGQGLRLIYYSQIVNDFQKGDIAEGYSVSREKKESFPLTVTSAQKNPTAFYLCASSIVGGVPGELFFGEGSRLTVL.

This rearrangement joins TRBV24-1 to TRBJ2-1; a weak D match, TRBD1 (6 bases). The CDR3 is made up of 14 amino acids. V was cut by 4 bases and J by 0 bases, with 6 bases left in between. Per the germline V gene, CDR1 is KGHDR and CDR2 is SFDVKD. The CDR3 DNA is TGTGCCACCAGTGAGGGGGCCTCCTACAATGAGCAGTTCTTC. As protein: CATSEGASYNEQFF.

The gene calls are TRBV18 and TRBJ1-5, with TRBD1 identical over 9 bases. Germline CDR1 and CDR2: KGHSH and LQKENI. V shed 6 bases, J shed 5 bases, and the junction held 5 bases outside the gene matches. This CDR3 is 14 amino acids long. This chain's CDR3 is CASSGTGTDQPQHF. The CDR3 region has the DNA TGTGCCAGCTCGGGGACAGGGACCGATCAGCCCCAGCATTTT.

The CDR3 sequence is CASSEGALNQPQHF. CDR3 bases: TGTGCCAGCAGTGAAGGGGCGCTCAATCAGCCCCAGCATTTT. The chain is built from TRBV2 and TRBJ1-5, with D hard to call. Trimming removed 1 base from V and 3 bases from J, with 7 bases in between. Germline V gene data show CDR1 as SNHLY and CDR2 as FYNNEI. The CDR3 is 14 residues long.

This chain connects TRBV6-5 to TRBJ1-3; D gene uncertain. The CDR3 covers 14 residues. The V and J ends lost 7 bases and 0 bases respectively, with 10 bases between them. Per the germline V gene, CDR1 is MNHEY and CDR2 is SVGAGI. CDR3 protein: CASTPFPSGNTIYF. For the CDR3, the DNA is TGTGCCAGCACCCCCTTTCCCTCTGGAAACACCATATATTTT.

V and J are TRBV3-1 (or the pseudogene TRBV3-2) and TRBJ1-4; TRBD1 might be the D (5 bases). CDR1 is LGHDT and CDR2 is YNNKEL in the germline V gene (reference sequence). The CDR3 length is 14 residues. The ends were cut back, 1 base at V and 7 bases at J, with 10 bases in the middle. The CDR3 sequence is CASSQVSRGEKLFF. The CDR3 coding sequence is TGTGCCAGCAGCCAAGTCTCAAGGGGTGAAAAACTGTTTTTT.

The CDR3 here is CASSLTGSYNSPLHF. The CDR3 DNA follows: TGTGCCAGCAGCCTCACAGGGTCCTATAATTCACCCCTCCACTTT. This chain joins TRBV28 and TRBJ1-6; maybe TRBD1 (6 bases). CDR3 length equals 15 residues. The V gene lost 6 bases and the J gene lost 1 base, with 10 bases spanning the gap. Germline V gene lookup returns CDR1 MDHEN and CDR2 SYDVKM. The variable domain in full, completed from reference TRBV28 and TRBJ1-6, reads DVKVTQSSRYLVKRTGEKVFLECVQDMDHENMFWYRQDPGLGLRLIYFSYDVKMKEKGDIPEGYSVSREKKERFSLILESASTNQTSMYLCASSLTGSYNSPLHFGNGTRLTVT.